Described below is a single TCR beta chain sequence and its context. The sample is drawn from a study of blood T cell repertoires in COVID-19. The table came from immunoSEQ multiplex PCR; TCRdb's copy has only in-frame clones and leaves some out. This table holds 97,000 or so clones, around four fifths found once. The source material was peripheral blood. The sequence was collected from a man aged 65 to 79 with acute or convalescent COVID-19.

The CDR3: CASRVPPNKGLAGGYNEQFF. In DNA form, the CDR3 reads TGTGCCAGCAGGGTACCTCCAAACAAGGGACTAGCGGGAGGTTACAATGAGCAGTTCTTC. The chain uses TRBV28 and TRBJ2-1, with 15 nucleotides matching TRBD2. Germline V CDR1 and CDR2: MDHEN, SYDVKM. CDR3 length: 20 residues. V dropped 6 bases and J dropped 4; count of bases not matched to a gene: 16.